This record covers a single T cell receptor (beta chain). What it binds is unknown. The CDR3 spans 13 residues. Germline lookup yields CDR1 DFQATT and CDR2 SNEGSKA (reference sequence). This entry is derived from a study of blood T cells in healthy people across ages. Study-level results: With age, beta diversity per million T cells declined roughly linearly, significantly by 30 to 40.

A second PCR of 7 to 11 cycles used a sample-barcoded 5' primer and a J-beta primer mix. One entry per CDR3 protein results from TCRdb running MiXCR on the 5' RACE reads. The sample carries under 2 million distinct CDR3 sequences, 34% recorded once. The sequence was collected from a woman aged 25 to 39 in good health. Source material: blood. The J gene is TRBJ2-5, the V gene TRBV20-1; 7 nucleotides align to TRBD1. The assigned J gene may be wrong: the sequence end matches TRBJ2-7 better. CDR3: CSASGTDHYEQYF. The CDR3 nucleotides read TGCAGTGCTTCCGGGACAGACCACTACGAGCAGTACTTC.